The clone carrying this T cell receptor beta chain appeared many times. Trimming stripped 2 bases from V and 8 bases from J, with 10 bases between. This CDR3 region has 13 residues. Via MiXCR, TCRdb re-called the 5' RACE reads, giving one row per CDR3 protein. The sample yields approximately 180,000 distinct CDR3 sequences, roughly 17% seen once. These data originate in a study of T-cell memory formation after mild COVID-19. Source material: PBMCs or a T cell subset sorted from them (not recorded which). The chain couples TRBV12-3 or TRBV12-4 to TRBJ2-1; D is possibly TRBD2 (5 bases). The TCR sequence derives from an adult woman who had mild COVID-19 (a few samples of this study predate the infection). Cell type and time point are not known. Here the CDR3 DNA reads TGTGCCAGCAGTTTAAGGTTGAGGGATGAGCAGTTCTTC. The encoded protein is CASSLRLRDEQFF.